This T cell receptor beta chain was captured by sequencing in a study of cytomegalovirus exposure and HLA in healthy donors. The germline V gene has CDR1 SNHLY and CDR2 FYNNEI. Trimming left V 6 bases short and J 3 bases short, with 5 bases between. The CDR3 totals 12 residues. Findings and caveats of the study: In vitro work confirmed that a few CMV-associated chains recognize CMV antigens. The study found most TCR sequences rare, yet found some public TCRs in many donors.

It was the approximately 120-subject validation cohort, separate from the roughly 700-subject first cohort, to which the donors belonged. Sequencing was performed with immunoSEQ multiplex PCR; in TCRdb, only in-frame clones are kept and a portion is missing. The sample shows more than 85,000 clones, about 95% of them seen only once. With respect to this clone: What it binds is not known.

V is TRBV2 and J is TRBJ2-2; D ambiguous. Sequencing was performed on PBMCs. This receptor was identified in a young woman in good health and CMV-seronegative. CDR3 nucleotide sequence: TGTGCCAGCAGCCCCTACACCGGGGAGCTGTTTTTT. Translation gives CASSPYTGELFF. Together with reference TRBV2 and TRBJ2-2, the CDR3 gives the full variable domain: EPEVTQTPSHQVTQMGQEVILRCVPISNHLYFYWYRQILGQKVEFLVSFYNNEISEKSEIFDDQFSVERPDGSNFTLKIRSTKLEDSAMYFCASSPYTGELFFGEGSRLTVL.